This record looks at one TCR beta chain sequence and its context. This sample is part of a study of blood T cell repertoires in COVID-19. This table comes from immunoSEQ multiplex PCR, and its TCRdb copy is limited to in-frame clones, with some not included. In the table there are more than 150,000 clones, 85% to 90% of which are singletons. Looked up from germline, CDR1 is MNHEY and CDR2 is SVGEGT. The CDR3 is 14 amino acids. Trimming took off 5 bases at V and 4 bases at J, with 14 bases between the two ends. The material sequenced was peripheral blood. The chain has TRBV6-2 or TRBV6-3 and TRBJ1-2; D is possibly TRBD1 (5 bases). The TCR was taken from a man aged 35-49 years with active or convalescent COVID-19. The CDR3 loop is CASSRAGLSYGYTF. CDR3 in DNA: TGTGCCAGCAGTCGAGCGGGGCTGAGCTATGGCTACACCTTC.